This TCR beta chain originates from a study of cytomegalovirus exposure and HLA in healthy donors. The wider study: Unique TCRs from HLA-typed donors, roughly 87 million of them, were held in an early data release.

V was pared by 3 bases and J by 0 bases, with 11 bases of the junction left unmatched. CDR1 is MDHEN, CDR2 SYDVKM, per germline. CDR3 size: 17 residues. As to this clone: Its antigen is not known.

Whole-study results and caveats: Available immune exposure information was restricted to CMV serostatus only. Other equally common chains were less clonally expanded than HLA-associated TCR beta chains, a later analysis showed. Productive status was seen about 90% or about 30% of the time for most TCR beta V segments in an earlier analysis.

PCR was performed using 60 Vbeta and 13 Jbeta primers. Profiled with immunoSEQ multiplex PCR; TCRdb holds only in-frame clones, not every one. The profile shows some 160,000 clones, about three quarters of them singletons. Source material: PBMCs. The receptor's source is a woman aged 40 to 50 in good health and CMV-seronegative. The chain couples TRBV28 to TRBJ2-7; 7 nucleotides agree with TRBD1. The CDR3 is CASSLSGTAYRSYEQYF. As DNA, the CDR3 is TGTGCCAGCAGTTTGTCCGGGACAGCATATCGCTCCTACGAGCAGTACTTC.